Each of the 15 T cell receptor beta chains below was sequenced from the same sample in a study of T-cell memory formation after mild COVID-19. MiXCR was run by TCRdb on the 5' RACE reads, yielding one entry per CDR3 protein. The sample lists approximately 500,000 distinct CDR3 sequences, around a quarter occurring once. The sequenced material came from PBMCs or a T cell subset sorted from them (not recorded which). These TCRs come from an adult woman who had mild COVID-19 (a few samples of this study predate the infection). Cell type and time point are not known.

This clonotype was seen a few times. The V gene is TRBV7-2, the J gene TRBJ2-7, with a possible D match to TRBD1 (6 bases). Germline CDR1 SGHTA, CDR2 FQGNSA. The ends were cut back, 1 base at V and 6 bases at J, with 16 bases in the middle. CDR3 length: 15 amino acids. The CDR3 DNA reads TGTGCCAGCAGCTTAGTGGGGACACGGGTACCCGAGCAGTACTTC. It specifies CASSLVGTRVPEQYF.

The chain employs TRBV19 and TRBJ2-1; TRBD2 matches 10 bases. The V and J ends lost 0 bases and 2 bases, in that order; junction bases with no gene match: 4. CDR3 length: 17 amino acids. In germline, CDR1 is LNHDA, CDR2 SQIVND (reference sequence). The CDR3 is CASSIDRLAGAYNEQFF. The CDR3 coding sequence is TGTGCCAGTAGTATAGACCGGCTAGCGGGAGCCTACAATGAGCAGTTCTTC.

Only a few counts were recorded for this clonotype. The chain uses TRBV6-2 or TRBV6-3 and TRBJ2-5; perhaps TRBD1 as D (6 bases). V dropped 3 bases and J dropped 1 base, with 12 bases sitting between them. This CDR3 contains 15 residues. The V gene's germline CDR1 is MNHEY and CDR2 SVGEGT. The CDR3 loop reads CASSYLQGPQETQYF. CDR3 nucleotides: TGTGCCAGCAGTTATCTACAGGGTCCCCAAGAGACCCAGTACTTC.

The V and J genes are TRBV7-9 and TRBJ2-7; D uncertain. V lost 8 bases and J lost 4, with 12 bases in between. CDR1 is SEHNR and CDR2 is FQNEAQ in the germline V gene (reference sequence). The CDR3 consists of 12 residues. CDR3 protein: CASGTGAYEQYF. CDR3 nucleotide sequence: TGTGCCAGCGGAACTGGAGCTTACGAGCAGTACTTC.

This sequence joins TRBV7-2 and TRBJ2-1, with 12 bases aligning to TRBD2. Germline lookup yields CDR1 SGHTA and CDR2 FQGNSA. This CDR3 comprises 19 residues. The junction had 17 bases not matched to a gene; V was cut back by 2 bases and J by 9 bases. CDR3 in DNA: TGTGCCAGCAGCTTATTGGCTAGCGGGAGGGCCTTTCCTTCTGGTGAGCAGTTCTTC. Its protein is CASSLLASGRAFPSGEQFF.

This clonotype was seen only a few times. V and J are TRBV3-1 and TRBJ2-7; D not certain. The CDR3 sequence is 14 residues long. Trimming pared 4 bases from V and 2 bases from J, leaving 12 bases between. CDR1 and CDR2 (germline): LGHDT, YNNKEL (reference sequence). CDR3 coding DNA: TGTGCCAGCAGCCGTAAGGAACCCGCCTACGAGCAGTACTTC. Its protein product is CASSRKEPAYEQYF.

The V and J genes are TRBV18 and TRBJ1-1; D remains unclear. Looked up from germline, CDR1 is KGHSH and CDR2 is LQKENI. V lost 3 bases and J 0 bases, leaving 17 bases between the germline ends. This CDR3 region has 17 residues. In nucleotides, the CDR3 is TGTGCCAGCTCACCCGCCACCCGGACGGTGATGAACACTGAAGCTTTCTTT. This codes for CASSPATRTVMNTEAFF.

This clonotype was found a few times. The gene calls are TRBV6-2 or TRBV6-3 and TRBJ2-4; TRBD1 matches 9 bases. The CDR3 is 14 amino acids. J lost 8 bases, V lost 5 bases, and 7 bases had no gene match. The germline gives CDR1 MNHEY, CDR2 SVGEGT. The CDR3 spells CASSASGTGYIQYF. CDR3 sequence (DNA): TGTGCCAGCAGTGCATCCGGGACAGGGTACATTCAGTACTTC.

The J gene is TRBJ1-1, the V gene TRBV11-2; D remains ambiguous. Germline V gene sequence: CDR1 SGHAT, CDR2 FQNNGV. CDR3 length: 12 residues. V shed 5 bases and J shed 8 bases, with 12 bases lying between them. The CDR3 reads CASSPLTEEAFF. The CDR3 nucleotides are TGTGCCAGCAGCCCACTGACGGAGGAAGCTTTCTTT.

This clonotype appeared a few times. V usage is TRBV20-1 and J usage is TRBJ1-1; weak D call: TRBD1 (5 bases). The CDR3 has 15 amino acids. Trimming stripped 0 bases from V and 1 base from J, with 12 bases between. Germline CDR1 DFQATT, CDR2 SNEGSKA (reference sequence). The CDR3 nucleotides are TGCAGTGCTAGAGAGTTGAAAGGGACGAACACTGAAGCTTTCTTT. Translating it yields CSARELKGTNTEAFF.

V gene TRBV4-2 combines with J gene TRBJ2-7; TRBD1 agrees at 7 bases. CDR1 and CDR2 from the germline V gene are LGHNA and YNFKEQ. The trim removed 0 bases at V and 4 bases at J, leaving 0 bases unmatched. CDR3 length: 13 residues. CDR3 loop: CASSQETGYEQYF. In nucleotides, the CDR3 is TGTGCCAGCAGCCAAGAGACAGGGTACGAGCAGTACTTC.

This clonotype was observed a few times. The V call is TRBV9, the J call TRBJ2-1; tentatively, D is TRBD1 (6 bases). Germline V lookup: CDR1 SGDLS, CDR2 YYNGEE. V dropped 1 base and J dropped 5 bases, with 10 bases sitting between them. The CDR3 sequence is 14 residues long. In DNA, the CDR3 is TGTGCCAGCAGCGTACTCCAGGGGAACAATGAGCAGTTCTTC. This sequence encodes CASSVLQGNNEQFF.

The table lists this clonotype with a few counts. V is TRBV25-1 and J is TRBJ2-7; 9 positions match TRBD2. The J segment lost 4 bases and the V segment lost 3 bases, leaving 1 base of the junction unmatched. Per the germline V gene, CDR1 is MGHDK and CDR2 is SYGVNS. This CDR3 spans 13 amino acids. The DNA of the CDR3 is TGTGCCAGCAGTGATCTAGCGGGGTACGAGCAGTACTTC. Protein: CASSDLAGYEQYF.

The CDR3 DNA is TGTGCCAGCAGTGAAACAGGGGGCGTAAAGACCCAGTACTTC. As protein: CASSETGGVKTQYF. J is TRBJ2-5 and V is TRBV25-1; 9 nucleotides align to TRBD1. The CDR3 extends over 14 amino acids. Per the germline V gene, CDR1 is MGHDK and CDR2 is SYGVNS. V dropped 2 bases and J dropped 6; count of bases not matched to a gene: 4.

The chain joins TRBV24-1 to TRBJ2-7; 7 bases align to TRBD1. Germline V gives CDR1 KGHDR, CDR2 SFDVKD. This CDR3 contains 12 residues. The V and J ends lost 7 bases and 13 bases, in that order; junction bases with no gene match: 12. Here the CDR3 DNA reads TGTGCCACCAGCCCGACAGGGTCGCTACTATACTTC. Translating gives CATSPTGSLLYF.